Listed below are T cell receptor beta chains from one sample, sequenced in a study of OX40 agonist ivuxolimab in advanced cancers. Clones were read by immunoSEQ multiplex PCR, and TCRdb kept only the in-frame ones, dropping some. The sample yields around 80,000 clones, more than 80% seen once. The material was CD4+ or CD8+ T cells sorted from blood, obtained in a trial of the OX40 agonist ivuxolimab. These receptors came from an adult with an advanced solid tumor such as melanoma, head and neck, liver or kidney cancer. The CDR3 runs from the conserved cysteine through the conserved F or W. Fields, in order: clone size, V gene, J gene, D gene, CDR3 DNA, CDR3 protein. A D gene is named only where the DNA matches it firmly. The listing skips clone size in some rows; elsewhere it reads once, few, many or a size class.

-,TRBV7-3,TRBJ2-5,TRBD1,TGTGCCAGCAGCTTAACTCCGACAGGGGTAGGAGAGACCCAGTACTTC,CASSLTPTGVGETQYF
-,TRBV20-1,TRBJ2-5,-,TGCAGTGCTGGATTTCTGGAGACCCAGTACTTC,CSAGFLETQYF
-,TRBV7-9,TRBJ2-5,TRBD2,TGTGCCAGCAGCTCCGGAACTAGCGGGGGCGGGAAGACCCAGTACTTC,CASSSGTSGGGKTQYF
-,TRBV29-1,TRBJ1-1,-,TGCAGCGTTGGAAGTGGGAGACTGAACACTGAAGCTTTCTTT,CSVGSGRLNTEAFF
-,TRBV7-2,TRBJ2-1,TRBD2,TGTGCCAGCAGCTTCTTTCTAGCGGGTTCTTCCAATGAGCAGTTCTTC,CASSFFLAGSSNEQFF
-,TRBV28,TRBJ1-5,-,TGTGCCAGCAGTTTTAGTCGACATCAGCCCCAGCATTTT,CASSFSRHQPQHF
-,TRBV27,TRBJ2-3,TRBD2,TGTGCCAGCAGTTTACTAGCGGCTAGCACAGATACGCAGTATTTT,CASSLLAASTDTQYF
-,TRBV23-1,TRBJ2-6,-,TGCGCCAGCAGTCATCGGCAGCCGCAACAAAGTCGGGCCAACGTCCTGACTTTC,CASSHRQPQQSRANVLTF
-,TRBV6-1,TRBJ1-5,-,TGTGCCAGCAGTGCTGGTGGGCATCAGCCCCAGCATTTT,CASSAGGHQPQHF
-,TRBV7-9,TRBJ1-5,-,TGTGCCAGCAGCGAAGAAGTCAATCAGCCCCAGCATTTT,CASSEEVNQPQHF
-,TRBV25-1,TRBJ2-6,-,TGTGCCAGCATGTGGCCGTTAAGCTCTGGGGCCAACGTCCTGACTTTC,CASMWPLSSGANVLTF
once,TRBV5-1,TRBJ2-1,-,TGCGCCAGCAGCTTGGATCCTACCTCCTACAATGAGCAGTTCTTC,CASSLDPTSYNEQFF
-,TRBV5-6,TRBJ1-2,-,TGTGCCAGCAGCTCGTTAGATATCTATGGCTACACCTTC,CASSSLDIYGYTF
-,TRBV7-9,TRBJ1-2,TRBD1,TGTGCCAGCACCCGGACAGGGGAAGGCTACACCTTC,CASTRTGEGYTF
-,TRBV2,TRBJ1-4,-,TGTGCCAGCAGTGAAGGACAGAGAACTAATGAAAAACTGTTTTTT,CASSEGQRTNEKLFF
-,TRBV11-3,TRBJ2-3,TRBD1,TGTGCCAGCAGCCGGACAGGGGGCGTATCAGATACGCAGTATTTT,CASSRTGGVSDTQYF
-,TRBV5-1,TRBJ1-1,-,TGCGCCAGCAGCTGGAAAGTCGGAGGGGACACTGAAGCTTTCTTT,CASSWKVGGDTEAFF
once,TRBV12-5,TRBJ2-1,-,TGTGCTAGTGGTCCCCAAGTTGATGAGCAGTTCTTC,CASGPQVDEQFF
-,TRBV6-5,TRBJ1-2,-,TGTGCCAGCAGTTACAGCAGGGACAACTATGGCTACACCTTC,CASSYSRDNYGYTF
-,TRBV5-6,TRBJ1-2,TRBD1,TGTGCCAGCAGTCGCTCCTACCCCAGGGGGCGCGGCTATGGCTACACCTTC,CASSRSYPRGRGYGYTF
-,TRBV14,TRBJ2-3,-,TGTGCCAGCAGCCAAGATTTACGCCAAGGTACGCAGTATTTT,CASSQDLRQGTQYF
-,TRBV5-4,TRBJ1-3,TRBD1,TGTGCCAGCAGCTGGGGGGACAGGGGTGCCGGAAACACCATATATTTT,CASSWGDRGAGNTIYF
-,TRBV18,TRBJ2-3,-,TGTGCCAGCTCACCAGCACCTAGCACAGATACGCAGTATTTT,CASSPAPSTDTQYF
once,TRBV19,TRBJ1-2,TRBD1,TGTGCCAGTAGTTTTCGTACAGGGGCTGGCTACACCTTC,CASSFRTGAGYTF
-,TRBV4-1,TRBJ1-1,-,TGCGCCAGCAGCCTAGGATGGGGCAATATGAACACTGAAGCTTTCTTT,CASSLGWGNMNTEAFF
-,TRBV10-1,TRBJ2-3,-,TGCGCCAGCAGCCCCGGGGTTACCACAGATACGCAGTATTTT,CASSPGVTTDTQYF
-,TRBV19,TRBJ2-5,-,TGTGCCAGTACCGGGGGCGAGACCCAGTACTTC,CASTGGETQYF
-,TRBV11-2,TRBJ1-3,-,TGTGCCAGCAGCTTAGTGGGTCACTCTGGAAACACCATATATTTT,CASSLVGHSGNTIYF
-,TRBV4-1,TRBJ2-6,-,TGCGCCAGCAGCCAAGGATCAGGGGCGGCTGGGGCCAACGTCCTGACTTTC,CASSQGSGAAGANVLTF
-,TRBV7-6,TRBJ2-5,TRBD2,TGTGCCAGCAGCTTAGTTCGGGGGGGGGCCCAGTACTTC,CASSLVRGGAQYF